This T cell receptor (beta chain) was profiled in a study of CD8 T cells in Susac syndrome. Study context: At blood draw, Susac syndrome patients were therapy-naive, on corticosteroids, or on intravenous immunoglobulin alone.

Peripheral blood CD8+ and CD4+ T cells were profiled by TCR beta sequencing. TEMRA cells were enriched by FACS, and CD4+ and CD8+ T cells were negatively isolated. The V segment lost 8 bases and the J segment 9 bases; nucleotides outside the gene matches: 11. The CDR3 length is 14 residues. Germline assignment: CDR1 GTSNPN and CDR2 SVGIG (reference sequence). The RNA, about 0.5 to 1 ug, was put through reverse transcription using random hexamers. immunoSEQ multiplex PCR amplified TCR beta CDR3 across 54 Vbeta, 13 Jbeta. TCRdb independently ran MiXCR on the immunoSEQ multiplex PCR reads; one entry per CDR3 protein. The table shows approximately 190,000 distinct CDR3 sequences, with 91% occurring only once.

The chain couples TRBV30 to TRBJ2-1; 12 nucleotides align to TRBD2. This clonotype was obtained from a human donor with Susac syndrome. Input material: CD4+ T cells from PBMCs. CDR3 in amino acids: CAGSLAGGHGEQFF. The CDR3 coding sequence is TGTGCCGGATCGCTAGCGGGGGGGCACGGTGAGCAGTTCTTC.